Detailed here is one T cell receptor (beta chain). In the original workflow: Quantification of nucleated cells was approximated via reference gene primer amplification. Repertoires were generated with immunoSEQ multiplex PCR, while TCRdb's copy carries only in-frame clones and drops some. V, J and clone size reflect that table, while D and trimming were determined from the DNA. Among 100,000 to 150,000 clones listed, about 85% were seen once. The data belong to a study of blood T cell repertoires in COVID-19. At the level of the study: Acute and convalescent COVID-19 specimens originated in the United States, Italy and Spain. T cells, B-cell-depleted T cells, or PBMCs provided the cDNA or gDNA that served as material.

This CDR3 contains 12 residues. Germline V gene data show CDR1 as SGHTA and CDR2 as FQGNSA. The germline V and J ends were trimmed by 5 bases and 12 bases, with 14 bases remaining between them. The chain couples TRBV7-2 to TRBJ2-1, with D possibly TRBD2 on 6 matching bases. The sample comprised peripheral blood. The source of this sequence is an elderly man with active or convalescent COVID-19. CDR3 DNA: TGTGCCAGCAGCCCCGACAAGGGAGGGCAGTTCTTC. This encodes CASSPDKGGQFF.